Following are 32 T cell receptor beta chains from one sample sequenced in a study of cytotoxic CD8 clonotypes in ibrutinib-treated CLL. Repertoires were generated with immunoSEQ multiplex PCR, while TCRdb's copy carries only in-frame clones and drops some. The sample carries around 76,000 clones, around four fifths recorded once. The sample here was PBMCs, taken after 24 months of ibrutinib treatment. The receptors were sampled from a human donor with chronic lymphocytic leukemia.

The DNA for the CDR3 is TGTGCCAGCAGCCAAGATCTATACGGGACCCAGTACTTC. It encodes CASSQDLYGTQYF. The chain uses TRBV14 and TRBJ2-5; D is unresolved. The CDR3 contains 13 residues. The V end lost 0 bases, the J end lost 7 bases, and 9 bases lay between the germline ends. The germline V gene has CDR1 SGHDN and CDR2 FVKESK.

The chain couples TRBV5-1 to TRBJ1-2; 8 nucleotides line up with TRBD1. After removal of 1 base from V and 7 bases from J, the junction contained 9 bases not matched to a gene. The CDR3 is 15 residues long. Germline V CDR1 and CDR2: SGHRS, YFSETQ. This CDR3 is CASSLTAGGAGGYTF. In nucleotides, the CDR3 is TGCGCCAGCAGCTTGACGGCAGGGGGCGCCGGTGGCTACACCTTC.

The V gene is TRBV5-4, the J gene TRBJ2-7, with 8 bases lining up with TRBD2. Germline CDR1 and CDR2: SGHNT and YYREEE (reference sequence). J gave up 5 bases and V 4 bases, and 11 bases lay outside the gene matches. The CDR3 runs 15 residues. The CDR3 DNA reads as TGTGCCAGCAGCCTTGGGAGCGGGAGTAAAAACGAGCAGTACTTC. Protein sequence: CASSLGSGSKNEQYF.

This clone was recorded only once. The V gene is TRBV19, the J gene TRBJ2-7; TRBD1 matches at 7 bases. Trimming removed 7 bases from V and 2 bases from J; junction bases left unmatched: 8. This CDR3 region has 14 residues. The germline V gene has CDR1 LNHDA and CDR2 SQIVND (reference sequence). The CDR3 bases are TGTGCCAGTACTCCAGGGGGTAGGACCTACGAGCAGTACTTC. Protein product: CASTPGGRTYEQYF.

J is TRBJ2-5 and V is TRBV4-2, with D possibly being TRBD1 (6 bases). The CDR3 is 13 residues long. Germline V CDR1 and CDR2: LGHNA, YNFKEQ. Trimming left V 0 bases short and J 4 bases short, with 6 bases between. The CDR3 sequence: CASSQEGAETQYF. The CDR3 DNA is TGTGCCAGCAGCCAAGAGGGGGCAGAGACCCAGTACTTC.

The chain has TRBV5-1 and TRBJ2-7; 7 bases align to TRBD2. V shed 2 bases and J 0 bases; nucleotides not matched to a gene: 8. Germline V gene data show CDR1 as SGHRS and CDR2 as YFSETQ. CDR3 size: 16 residues. The CDR3, as DNA: TGCGCCAGCAGCTTTCCCCGGGGGGAAAACTCCTACGAGCAGTACTTC. It specifies CASSFPRGENSYEQYF.

This clone was counted a few times. This chain links TRBV6-1 with TRBJ1-2, with 8 bases aligning to TRBD1. Per germline, CDR1 MNHNS and CDR2 SASEGT. Unmatched junction bases numbered 13, after V lost 0 bases and J lost 7 bases. There are 17 residues in the CDR3. The CDR3 sequence is CASSEALLPGGVRGYTF. The CDR3 nucleotides read TGTGCCAGCAGTGAAGCGCTTCTGCCAGGGGGCGTGCGTGGCTACACCTTC.

V gene TRBV10-3 combines with J gene TRBJ1-4; D not resolved. In germline, CDR1 is ENHRY, CDR2 SYGVKD. The ends were cut back, 6 bases at V and 0 bases at J, with 8 bases in the middle. This CDR3 comprises 14 residues. This chain's CDR3 is CAISAGATNEKLFF. In DNA form, the CDR3 reads TGTGCCATCAGCGCAGGCGCAACTAATGAAAAACTGTTTTTT.

The chain couples TRBV11-2 to TRBJ1-1, with 9 bases that match TRBD1. The CDR3 has 17 residues. V gave up 1 base and J gave up 0 bases; unmatched junction bases: 6. From germline, CDR1 is SGHAT and CDR2 FQNNGV. The CDR3 here is CASSLVHRGPMNTEAFF. The CDR3 region has the DNA TGTGCCAGCAGCTTAGTGCACAGGGGGCCTATGAACACTGAAGCTTTCTTT.

This clone came up a few times. The CDR3 loop reads CASSLDRGEYEQYF. CDR3 bases: TGTGCCAGCAGCCTGGACAGGGGAGAATACGAGCAGTACTTC. The V gene is TRBV2, the J gene TRBJ2-7, with TRBD1 matching 9 bases. Losses at the gene ends were 6 bases for V and 4 bases for J; bases not matched to a gene: 7. The CDR3 covers 14 residues. CDR1 and CDR2 (germline): SNHLY, FYNNEI.

The J gene is TRBJ2-5, the V gene TRBV7-6; D gene unclear. This CDR3 contains 15 residues. Trimming removed 5 bases at V and 1 base at J, with 14 bases between. Germline CDR1 reads SGHVS; CDR2 reads FNYEAQ. The CDR3 nucleotides read TGTGCCAGCAGCCCACCCTCCCCTAGCCAAGAGACCCAGTACTTC. Translating gives CASSPPSPSQETQYF. Using reference TRBV7-6 and TRBJ2-5 for the parts outside the CDR3, the full variable domain is GAGVSQSPRYKVTKRGQDVALRCDPISGHVSLYWYRQALGQGPEFLTYFNYEAQQDKSGLPNDRFSAERPEGSISTLTIQRTEQRDSAMYRCASSPPSPSQETQYFGPGTRLLVL.

Turning to this clone: The sample carries other DNA sequences with the same CDR3. The rearrangement uses TRBV4-3 and TRBJ2-1; weak D call: TRBD2 (6 bases). Trimming removed 6 bases at V and 9 bases at J, with 15 bases between. Germline assignment: CDR1 LGHNA and CDR2 YSLEER. The CDR3 runs 13 residues. The CDR3 protein is CASSLFLATEQFF. The DNA of the CDR3 is TGCGCCAGCAGTCTATTCCTAGCGACTGAGCAGTTCTTC.

The chain couples TRBV9 to TRBJ2-5, with 8 bases that match TRBD1. Per the germline V gene, CDR1 is SGDLS and CDR2 is YYNGEE. The ends lost 3 bases at V and 5 bases at J; junction bases unmatched: 12. The CDR3 length is 16 residues. CDR3 loop: CASSGVPGQVGETQYF. The CDR3 DNA reads TGTGCCAGCAGCGGAGTACCGGGACAGGTGGGGGAGACCCAGTACTTC.

The V gene is TRBV5-1, the J gene TRBJ2-3; D perhaps matches TRBD1 (6 bases). Trimming removed 2 bases from V and 5 bases from J, with 12 bases in between. Germline V gene sequence: CDR1 SGHRS, CDR2 YFSETQ. CDR3 size: 14 residues. CDR3 DNA sequence: TGCGCCAGCAGCTTCCGGGACAAGAGAGATACGCAGTATTTT. This sequence encodes CASSFRDKRDTQYF. Together with reference TRBV5-1 and TRBJ2-3, the CDR3 gives the full variable domain: KAGVTQTPRYLIKTRGQQVTLSCSPISGHRSVSWYQQTPGQGLQFLFEYFSETQRNKGNFPGRFSGRQFSNSRSEMNVSTLELGDSALYLCASSFRDKRDTQYFGPGTRLTVL.

The V and J genes are TRBV27 and TRBJ2-1, with 7 nucleotides matching TRBD2. Per germline, CDR1 MNHEY and CDR2 SMNVEV (reference sequence). J lost 5 bases, V lost 5 bases, and 15 bases had no gene match. This CDR3 is built from 17 residues. The CDR3, as DNA: TGTGCCAGCAGTCCCTACCCTCCGGTGGCGGGGGACAATGAGCAGTTCTTC. It encodes CASSPYPPVAGDNEQFF.

J is TRBJ2-7 and V is TRBV7-2, with TRBD2 identical over 9 bases. The CDR3 spans 16 residues. Germline V gives CDR1 SGHTA, CDR2 FQGNSA. With 1 base clipped from V and 3 bases from J, the junction kept 7 bases outside the gene matches. The CDR3 DNA reads TGTGCCAGCAGCTTAGAAGGGCTAGCGGGGTTCTACGAGCAGTACTTC. It encodes CASSLEGLAGFYEQYF.

V usage is TRBV15 and J usage is TRBJ2-3; D is unresolved. The CDR3 loop spans 14 amino acids. Germline CDR1 is LNHNV and CDR2 is YYDKDF (reference sequence). Trimming cost V 4 bases and J 1 base, with 9 bases left between them. The DNA of the CDR3 is TGTGCCACCAGCAAAGGTATGGGCACAGATACGCAGTATTTT. Translation gives CATSKGMGTDTQYF.

The V gene is TRBV2, the J gene TRBJ1-1; D unclear. This CDR3 has 15 amino acids. Per the germline V gene, CDR1 is SNHLY and CDR2 is FYNNEI. The V end lost 0 bases, the J end lost 6 bases, and 14 bases lay between the germline ends. The CDR3 sequence: CASSEAPGLLAEAFF. The CDR3 nucleotides read TGTGCCAGCAGTGAAGCCCCCGGACTTCTGGCTGAAGCTTTCTTT. The whole variable domain, remainder taken from reference TRBV2 and TRBJ1-1, is EPEVTQTPSHQVTQMGQEVILRCVPISNHLYFYWYRQILGQKVEFLVSFYNNEISEKSEIFDDQFSVERPDGSNFTLKIRSTKLEDSAMYFCASSEAPGLLAEAFFGQGTRLTVV.

This clone was seen only once. The rearrangement uses TRBV10-3 and TRBJ2-5, with a weak D call TRBD2 (6 bases). This CDR3 is built from 15 residues. CDR1 is ENHRY, CDR2 SYGVKD, per germline. Trimming stripped 7 bases from V and 2 bases from J, with 17 bases between. As DNA, the CDR3 is TGTGCCATCAAGCCGCGGGGCCTATTGCAAGAGACCCAGTACTTC. Translated, it gives CAIKPRGLLQETQYF.

The gene calls are TRBV5-8 and TRBJ1-4; tentatively, D is TRBD1 (5 bases). This CDR3 is built from 15 residues. The V end was cut by 2 bases, the J end by 9 bases, with 17 bases between. CDR1 SGHTS and CDR2 YDEGEE come from the germline V gene. The CDR3 DNA is TGTGCCAGCAGCTTAGACAGTACCACTCCGCAAAAACTGTTTTTT. The encoded protein is CASSLDSTTPQKLFF.

The chain recombines TRBV5-4 with TRBJ1-3; D uncertain. This CDR3 has 15 residues. V lost 2 bases, J lost 0 bases, and 9 bases lay in between. Germline V gene sequence: CDR1 SGHNT, CDR2 YYREEE (reference sequence). The CDR3 spells CASSLGSPSGNTIYF. For the CDR3, the DNA is TGTGCCAGCAGCTTAGGTAGTCCCTCTGGAAACACCATATATTTT.

The chain is built from TRBV6-1 and TRBJ2-7; D is ambiguous. The CDR3 is 13 amino acids. Between the trimmed V and J ends, which lost 4 bases and 0 bases, there was a span of 7 bases. Germline V gene data show CDR1 as MNHNS and CDR2 as SASEGT. This chain's CDR3 is CASSVAYSYEQYF. For the CDR3, the DNA is TGTGCCAGCAGTGTCGCGTACTCCTACGAGCAGTACTTC.

V and J are TRBV7-9 and TRBJ2-7, with TRBD2 matching 10 bases. The length of the CDR3 is 14 residues. The germline V gene has CDR1 SEHNR and CDR2 FQNEAQ (reference sequence). J lost 0 bases, V lost 5 bases, and 1 base had no gene match. CDR3 coding DNA: TGTGCCAGCAGCCGGACTAGCGGCTCCTACGAGCAGTACTTC. It yields the protein CASSRTSGSYEQYF.

The chain joins TRBV27 to TRBJ2-1, with 8 nucleotides matching TRBD1. The J segment lost 7 bases and the V segment lost 3 bases, leaving 11 bases of the junction unmatched. The germline gives CDR1 MNHEY, CDR2 SMNVEV (reference sequence). This CDR3 has 16 amino acids. The CDR3 protein is CASSFATGAFRNEQFF. DNA of the CDR3: TGTGCCAGCAGTTTCGCGACAGGGGCGTTTAGGAATGAGCAGTTCTTC.

There are a few counts of this clone. V gene TRBV28 combines with J gene TRBJ2-3, with 9 nucleotides matching TRBD2. CDR1 and CDR2 from the germline V gene are MDHEN and SYDVKM. The length of the CDR3 is 14 residues. Trimming at V came to 6 bases and at J to 7 bases, leaving 8 bases not matched to a gene. CDR3 region: CASSIIAGDHTQYF. The CDR3 nucleotides read TGTGCCAGCAGCATAATAGCGGGAGACCATACGCAGTATTTT.

The rearrangement joins TRBV11-2 to TRBJ1-2; tentatively, D is TRBD1 (6 bases). The germline V and J ends were trimmed by 5 bases and 0 bases, with 19 bases remaining between them. The V gene's germline CDR1 is SGHAT and CDR2 FQNNGV. The CDR3 contains 17 residues. CDR3 amino acids: CASSRDTRRSANYGYTF. As DNA, the CDR3 is TGTGCCAGCAGCCGGGACACCAGAAGATCAGCTAACTATGGCTACACCTTC.

The chain joins TRBV5-4 to TRBJ2-7; TRBD2 agrees at 10 bases. This CDR3 comprises 19 residues. Per germline, CDR1 SGHNT and CDR2 YYREEE (reference sequence). V lost 1 base to trimming and J lost 0 bases; unmatched junction nucleotides: 13. The CDR3 region is CASSLRLAGVLVSSYEQYF. The DNA of the CDR3 is TGTGCCAGCAGCTTGCGGCTAGCGGGAGTTCTCGTGAGCTCCTACGAGCAGTACTTC. Filled out from reference TRBV5-4 and TRBJ2-7, the complete variable domain reads ETGVTQSPTHLIKTRGQQVTLRCSSQSGHNTVSWYQQALGQGPQFIFQYYREEENGRGNFPPRFSGLQFPNYSSELNVNALELDDSALYLCASSLRLAGVLVSSYEQYFGPGTRLTVT.

The DNA for the CDR3 is TGTGCCAGCAGCTTGGAAGGGGGCTGGCAGTACTTC. It encodes CASSLEGGWQYF. This chain joins TRBV5-5 and TRBJ2-7; 7 nucleotides match TRBD1. The CDR3 consists of 12 residues. Trimming at V came to 0 bases and at J to 9 bases, leaving 3 bases not matched to a gene. CDR1 is SGHKS, CDR2 YYEKEE, per germline (reference sequence).

CDR3 nucleotide sequence: TGTGCCAGCAGCTTAAGGACTAGCGGGAGAGGCAATGAGCAGTTCTTC. This encodes CASSLRTSGRGNEQFF. The chain couples TRBV7-2 to TRBJ2-1, with TRBD2 matching 13 bases. The germline CDR1 and CDR2 sequences are SGHTA and FQGNSA. Trimming took 2 bases from V and 6 from J; bases not matched to a gene: 4. This CDR3 contains 16 residues.

J is TRBJ2-1 and V is TRBV2; D is unresolved. This CDR3 region has 13 residues. The germline gives CDR1 SNHLY, CDR2 FYNNEI. Trimming took 8 bases from V and 4 from J, leaving 12 bases between them. The CDR3, as DNA: TGTGCCAGCGCGGTAGGCTATTACAATGAGCAGTTCTTC. It translates to CASAVGYYNEQFF.

The rearrangement uses TRBV7-3 and TRBJ2-6; D is unclear. This CDR3 contains 15 residues. V dropped 1 base and J dropped 0 bases, with 4 bases sitting between them. Germline CDR1 reads SGHTA; CDR2 reads FQGTGA. The CDR3 coding sequence is TGTGCCAGCAGCTTAATATTCTCTGGGGCCAACGTCCTGACTTTC. This gives the protein CASSLIFSGANVLTF.

The V gene is TRBV5-6, the J gene TRBJ2-5, with no clear D. The V gene's germline CDR1 is SGHDT and CDR2 YYEEEE. This CDR3 contains 15 residues. Trimming took off 4 bases at V and 1 base at J, with 14 bases between the two ends. CDR3 nucleotides: TGTGCCAGCAGCGTATACGGCAGCCCCCAAGAGACCCAGTACTTC. Translated, it gives CASSVYGSPQETQYF.